This T cell receptor beta chain derives from a study of response to subunit inactivated influenza vaccine. General study points: The authors proposed limited new T cell recruitment per seasonal influenza vaccination.

Germline trimming cut 3 bases from V and 3 bases from J; bases unmatched to any gene: 8. Germline V gene sequence: CDR1 LGHNA, CDR2 YNFKEQ. The CDR3 loop spans 16 amino acids. TCRdb itself ran the RT-PCR reads through MiXCR, one entry per CDR3 protein. This sample carries around 790,000 distinct CDR3 sequences, roughly 20% of them seen once, and the ten largest clones take 10%. This clonotype was observed a handful of times. Its antigen is as yet unknown. The chain couples TRBV4-2 to TRBJ1-5; TRBD1 agrees at 7 bases. The TCR originated in a man in his fifties who received an inactivated influenza vaccine. The source material was PBMCs from blood, sampled roughly 5 days after vaccination. The CDR3, as DNA: TGTGCCAGCAGCCAGGAGGGACAGTACTTCAATCAGCCCCAGCATTTT. It is translated as CASSQEGQYFNQPQHF.